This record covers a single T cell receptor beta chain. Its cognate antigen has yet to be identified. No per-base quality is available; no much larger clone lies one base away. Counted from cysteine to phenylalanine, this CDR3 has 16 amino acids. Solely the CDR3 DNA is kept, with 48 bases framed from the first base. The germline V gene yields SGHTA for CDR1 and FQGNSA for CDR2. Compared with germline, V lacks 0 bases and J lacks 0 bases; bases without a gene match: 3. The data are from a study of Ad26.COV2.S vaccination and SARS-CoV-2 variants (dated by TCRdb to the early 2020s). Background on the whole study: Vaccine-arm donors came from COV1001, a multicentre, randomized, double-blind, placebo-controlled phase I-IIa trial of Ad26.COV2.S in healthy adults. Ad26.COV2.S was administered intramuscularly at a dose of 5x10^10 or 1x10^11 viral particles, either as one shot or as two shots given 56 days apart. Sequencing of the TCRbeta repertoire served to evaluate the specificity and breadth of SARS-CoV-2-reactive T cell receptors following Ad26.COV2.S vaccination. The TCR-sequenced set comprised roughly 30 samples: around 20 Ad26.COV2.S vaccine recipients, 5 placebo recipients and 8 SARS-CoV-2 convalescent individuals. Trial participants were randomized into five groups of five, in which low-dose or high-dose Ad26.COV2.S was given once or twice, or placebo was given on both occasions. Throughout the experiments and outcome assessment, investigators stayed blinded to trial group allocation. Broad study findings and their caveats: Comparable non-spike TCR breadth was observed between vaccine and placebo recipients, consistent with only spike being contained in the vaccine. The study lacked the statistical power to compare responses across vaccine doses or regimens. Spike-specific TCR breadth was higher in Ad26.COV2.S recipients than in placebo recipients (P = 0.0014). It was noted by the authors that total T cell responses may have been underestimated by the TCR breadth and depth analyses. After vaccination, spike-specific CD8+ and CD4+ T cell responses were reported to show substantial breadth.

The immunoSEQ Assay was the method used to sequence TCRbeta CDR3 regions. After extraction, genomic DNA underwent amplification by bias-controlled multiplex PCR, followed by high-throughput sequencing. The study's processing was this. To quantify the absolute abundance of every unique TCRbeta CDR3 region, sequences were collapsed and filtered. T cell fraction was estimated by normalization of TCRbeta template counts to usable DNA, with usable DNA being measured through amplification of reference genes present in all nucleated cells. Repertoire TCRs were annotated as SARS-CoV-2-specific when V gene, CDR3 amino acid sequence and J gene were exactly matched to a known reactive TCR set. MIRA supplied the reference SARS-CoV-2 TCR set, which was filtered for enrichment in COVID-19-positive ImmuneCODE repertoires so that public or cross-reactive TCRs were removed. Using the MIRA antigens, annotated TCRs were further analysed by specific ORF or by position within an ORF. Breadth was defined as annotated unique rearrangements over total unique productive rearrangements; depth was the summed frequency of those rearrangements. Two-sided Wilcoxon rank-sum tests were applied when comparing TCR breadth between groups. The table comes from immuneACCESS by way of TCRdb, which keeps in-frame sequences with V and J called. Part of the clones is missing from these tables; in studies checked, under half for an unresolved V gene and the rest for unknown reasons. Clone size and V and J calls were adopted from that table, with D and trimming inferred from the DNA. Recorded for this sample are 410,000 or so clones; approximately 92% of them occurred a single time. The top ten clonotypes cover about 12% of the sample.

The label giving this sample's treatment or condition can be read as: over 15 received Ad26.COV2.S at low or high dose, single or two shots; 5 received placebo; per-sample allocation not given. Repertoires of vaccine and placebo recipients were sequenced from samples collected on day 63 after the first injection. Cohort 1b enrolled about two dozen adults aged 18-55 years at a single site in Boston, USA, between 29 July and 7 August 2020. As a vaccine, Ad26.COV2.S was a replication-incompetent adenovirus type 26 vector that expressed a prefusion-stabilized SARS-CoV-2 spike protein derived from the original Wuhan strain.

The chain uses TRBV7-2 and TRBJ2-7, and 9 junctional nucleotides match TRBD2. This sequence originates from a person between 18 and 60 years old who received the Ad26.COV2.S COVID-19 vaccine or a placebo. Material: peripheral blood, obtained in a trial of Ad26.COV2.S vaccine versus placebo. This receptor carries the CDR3 CASSLASSGNSYEQYF. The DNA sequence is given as TGTGCCAGCAGCTTAGCGTCTAGCGGGAACTCCTACGAGCAGTACTTC.